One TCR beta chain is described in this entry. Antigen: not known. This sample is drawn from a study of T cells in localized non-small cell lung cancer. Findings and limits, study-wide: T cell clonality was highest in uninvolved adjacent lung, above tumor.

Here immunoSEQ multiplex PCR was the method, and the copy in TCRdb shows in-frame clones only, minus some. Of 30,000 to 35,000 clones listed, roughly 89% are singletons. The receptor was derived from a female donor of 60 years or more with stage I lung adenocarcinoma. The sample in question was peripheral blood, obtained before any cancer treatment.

CDR3 residues: CASSFTPKDEQFF. In nucleotides, the CDR3 is TGTGCCAGCAGCTTTACACCCAAGGATGAGCAGTTCTTC. The chain links TRBV9 to TRBJ2-1, with no clear D. In germline, CDR1 is SGDLS, CDR2 YYNGEE. The CDR3 is made up of 13 amino acids. Trimming took off 4 bases at V and 8 bases at J, with 13 bases between the two ends.